Reported below is one T cell receptor (beta chain). Reverse transcription of 0.5 to 1 ug RNA was performed with random hexamers. In TCRdb, the immunoSEQ multiplex PCR reads were re-called with MiXCR into one record per CDR3 protein. The table includes about 150,000 distinct CDR3 sequences, about 90% detected once. This record comes from a study of CD8 T cells in Susac syndrome. TCR beta sequencing was performed on blood CD8+ and CD4+ T cells. Per germline, CDR1 KGHSH and CDR2 LQKENI. The CDR3 is 14 residues long. Deletions cut 4 bases from V and 7 bases from J, with 14 bases between. The receptor's source is a human donor in good health. The material sequenced was CD4+ T cells from PBMCs. The chain joins TRBV18 to TRBJ2-1; D possibly corresponds to TRBD1 (5 bases). CDR3: CASSQQGLGNEQFF. The DNA for the CDR3 is TGTGCCAGCTCACAGCAGGGCCTCGGGAATGAGCAGTTCTTC.